This TCR beta chain was sequenced for a study of human T cells and chemical hapten exposure. To note about this clonotype: What it recognizes is unknown.

TCRdb fed the RACE reads into MiXCR, producing one record per CDR3 protein. The sample consists of 300,000 to 450,000 distinct CDR3 sequences, around 5.5% of them appearing once. Study-wide results and caveats: Expanded TCR counts at PT1 were positively correlated with the patch test score.

This CDR3 region has 13 residues. Germline values: CDR1 MNHEY, CDR2 SVGAGI. Trimming removed 6 bases at V and 5 bases at J, with 12 bases between. Time point of the sample: pre-sensitization, week 0. The treatment denotes: therapeutic diphenylcyclopropenone sensitization with weekly scalp DPC. Here the sequenced sample was whole blood, taken in connection with sensitization to the hapten diphenylcyclopropenone (DPC). The chain has TRBV6-5 and TRBJ2-3; D ambiguous. This sequence originates from a woman aged 18-35 years with alopecia areata. Some clones in this sample may be carry-over from other donors' samples. This chain's CDR3 is CASRTLSRDTQYF. Written as DNA, the CDR3 is TGTGCCAGCAGAACCCTATCCAGAGATACGCAGTATTTT.